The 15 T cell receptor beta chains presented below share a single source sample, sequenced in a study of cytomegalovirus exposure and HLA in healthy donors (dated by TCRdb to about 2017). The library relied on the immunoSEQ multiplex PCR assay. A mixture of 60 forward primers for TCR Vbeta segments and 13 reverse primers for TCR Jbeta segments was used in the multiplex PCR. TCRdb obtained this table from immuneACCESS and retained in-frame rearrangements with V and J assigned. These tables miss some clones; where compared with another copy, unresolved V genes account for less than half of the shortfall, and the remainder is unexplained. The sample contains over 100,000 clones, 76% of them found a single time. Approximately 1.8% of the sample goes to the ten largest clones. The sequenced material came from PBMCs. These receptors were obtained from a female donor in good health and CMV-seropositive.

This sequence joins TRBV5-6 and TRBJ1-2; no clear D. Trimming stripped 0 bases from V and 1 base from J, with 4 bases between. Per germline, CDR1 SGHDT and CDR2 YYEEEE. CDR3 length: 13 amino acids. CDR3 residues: CASSLDSNYGYTF. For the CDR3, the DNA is TGTGCCAGCAGCTTGGACAGTAACTATGGCTACACCTTC.

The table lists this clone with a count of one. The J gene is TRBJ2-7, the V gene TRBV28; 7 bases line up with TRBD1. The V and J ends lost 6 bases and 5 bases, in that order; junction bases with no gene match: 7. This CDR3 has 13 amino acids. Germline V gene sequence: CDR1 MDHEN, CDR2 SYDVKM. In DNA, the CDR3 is TGTGCCAGCAGCCCAGGGGGTGGCCACGAGCAGTACTTC. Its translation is CASSPGGGHEQYF.

CDR3 amino acids: CASSITLDTNTEAFF. In DNA form, the CDR3 reads TGTGCCAGCAGTATAACATTGGACACAAACACTGAAGCTTTCTTT. J is TRBJ1-1 and V is TRBV27; weak D call: TRBD1 (5 bases). CDR1 is MNHEY, CDR2 SMNVEV, per germline (reference sequence). The CDR3 contains 15 residues. Trimming removed 5 bases at V and 2 bases at J, with 15 bases between.

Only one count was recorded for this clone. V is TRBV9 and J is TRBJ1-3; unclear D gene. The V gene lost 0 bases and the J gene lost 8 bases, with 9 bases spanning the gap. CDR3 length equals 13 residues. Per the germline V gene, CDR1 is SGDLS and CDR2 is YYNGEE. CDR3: CASSVGIADTIYF. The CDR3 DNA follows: TGTGCCAGCAGCGTAGGGATTGCGGACACCATATATTTT.

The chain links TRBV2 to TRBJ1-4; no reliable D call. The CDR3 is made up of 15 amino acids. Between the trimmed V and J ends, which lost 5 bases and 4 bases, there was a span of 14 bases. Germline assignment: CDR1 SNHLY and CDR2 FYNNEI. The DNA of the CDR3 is TGTGCCAGCAGTCCTGCCGGGAGCTATAATGAAAAACTGTTTTTT. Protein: CASSPAGSYNEKLFF.

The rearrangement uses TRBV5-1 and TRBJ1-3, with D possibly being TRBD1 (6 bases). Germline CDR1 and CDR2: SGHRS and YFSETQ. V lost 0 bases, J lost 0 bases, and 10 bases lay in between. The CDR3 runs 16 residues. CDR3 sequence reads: CASSLGQDSSGNTIYF. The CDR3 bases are TGCGCCAGCAGCTTGGGCCAGGACAGCTCTGGAAACACCATATATTTT.

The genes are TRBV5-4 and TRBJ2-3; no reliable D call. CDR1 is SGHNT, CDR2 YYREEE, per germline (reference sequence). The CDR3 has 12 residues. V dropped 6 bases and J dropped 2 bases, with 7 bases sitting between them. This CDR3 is CASKLNTDTQYF. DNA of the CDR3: TGTGCCAGCAAGCTAAACACAGATACGCAGTATTTT.

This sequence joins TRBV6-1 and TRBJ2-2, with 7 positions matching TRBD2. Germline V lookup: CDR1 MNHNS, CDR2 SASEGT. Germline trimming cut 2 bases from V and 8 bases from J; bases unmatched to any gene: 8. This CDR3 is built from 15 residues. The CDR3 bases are TGTGCCAGCAGTGAATTCGGGAGGTCGAATGGGGAGCTGTTTTTT. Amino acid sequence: CASSEFGRSNGELFF.

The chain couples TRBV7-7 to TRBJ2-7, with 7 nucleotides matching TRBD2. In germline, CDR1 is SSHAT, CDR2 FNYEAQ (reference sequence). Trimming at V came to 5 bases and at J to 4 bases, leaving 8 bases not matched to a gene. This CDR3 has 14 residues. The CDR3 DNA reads TGTGCCAGCAGCCCTCGAGGGCGGGGGTACGAGCAGTACTTC. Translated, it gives CASSPRGRGYEQYF.

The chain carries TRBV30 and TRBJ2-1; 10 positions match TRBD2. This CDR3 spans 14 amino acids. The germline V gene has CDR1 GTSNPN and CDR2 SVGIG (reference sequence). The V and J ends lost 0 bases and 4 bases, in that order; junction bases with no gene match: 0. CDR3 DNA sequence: TGTGCCTGGAGTGTACTAGCGGGATACAATGAGCAGTTCTTC. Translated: CAWSVLAGYNEQFF.

CDR3 nucleotide sequence: TGTGCCAGCAGCTTAGCGGAGGTATTTACAGATACGCAGTATTTT. Its translation is CASSLAEVFTDTQYF. This chain joins TRBV7-9 and TRBJ2-3; maybe TRBD2 (5 bases). CDR3 length: 15 amino acids. In germline, CDR1 is SEHNR, CDR2 FQNEAQ (reference sequence). V gave up 0 bases and J gave up 3 bases, with 10 bases separating them.

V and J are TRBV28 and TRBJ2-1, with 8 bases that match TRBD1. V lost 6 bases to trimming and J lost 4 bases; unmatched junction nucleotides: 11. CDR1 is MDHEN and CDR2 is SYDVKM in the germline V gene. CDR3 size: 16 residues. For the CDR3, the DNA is TGTGCCAGCAGACCAACCGGGACAGGCCTATACAATGAGCAGTTCTTC. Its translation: CASRPTGTGLYNEQFF.

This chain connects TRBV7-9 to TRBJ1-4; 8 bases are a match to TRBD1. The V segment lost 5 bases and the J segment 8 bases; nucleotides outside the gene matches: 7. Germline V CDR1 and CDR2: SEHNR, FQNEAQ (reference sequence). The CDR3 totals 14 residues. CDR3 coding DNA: TGTGCCAGCAGCGTAGACAGGGGCCGCGAAAAACTGTTTTTT. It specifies CASSVDRGREKLFF.

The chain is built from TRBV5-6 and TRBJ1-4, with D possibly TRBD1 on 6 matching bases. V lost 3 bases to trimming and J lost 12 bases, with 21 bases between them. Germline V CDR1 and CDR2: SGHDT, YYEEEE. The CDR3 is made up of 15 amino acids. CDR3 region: CASSYQGGRREELFF. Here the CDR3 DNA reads TGTGCCAGCAGCTATCAAGGGGGACGACGGGAGGAACTGTTTTTT.

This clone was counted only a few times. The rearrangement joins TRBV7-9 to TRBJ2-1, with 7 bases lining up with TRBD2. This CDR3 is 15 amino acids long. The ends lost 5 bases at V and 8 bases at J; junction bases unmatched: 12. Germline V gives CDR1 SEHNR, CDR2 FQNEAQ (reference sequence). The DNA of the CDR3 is TGTGCCAGCAGCCCCCCTAATGCGGGAGTTTATGAGCAGTTCTTC. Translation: CASSPPNAGVYEQFF. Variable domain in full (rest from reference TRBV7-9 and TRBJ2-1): DTGVSQNPRHKITKRGQNVTFRCDPISEHNRLYWYRQTLGQGPEFLTYFQNEAQLEKSRLLSDRFSAERPKGSFSTLEIQRTEQGDSAMYLCASSPPNAGVYEQFFGPGTRLTVL.